Given below is one T cell receptor beta chain in context. Its antigen is undetermined. The data are from a study of OX40 agonist ivuxolimab in advanced cancers. This CDR3 comprises 15 residues. The trim removed 5 bases at V and 8 bases at J, leaving 11 bases unmatched. CDR1 and CDR2 (germline): SEHNR, FQNEAQ (reference sequence). Study outcomes and limitations: The authors also found low normalized T-cell clonal expansion in some nonresponders.

Only in-frame clones appear in the TCRdb table, and some are missing; sequencing was by immunoSEQ multiplex PCR. The table has 70,000 to 75,000 clones, about 94% seen once. This receptor was identified in an adult with an advanced solid tumor such as melanoma, head and neck, liver or kidney cancer. The chain links TRBV7-9 to TRBJ1-4; 7 nucleotides align to TRBD1. The sequencing here drew on CD4+ or CD8+ T cells sorted from blood, taken in a trial of the OX40 agonist ivuxolimab. CDR3 amino acids: CASSLRQGEEEKLFF. As DNA, the CDR3 is TGTGCCAGCAGCCTTAGACAGGGAGAGGAGGAAAAACTGTTTTTT.